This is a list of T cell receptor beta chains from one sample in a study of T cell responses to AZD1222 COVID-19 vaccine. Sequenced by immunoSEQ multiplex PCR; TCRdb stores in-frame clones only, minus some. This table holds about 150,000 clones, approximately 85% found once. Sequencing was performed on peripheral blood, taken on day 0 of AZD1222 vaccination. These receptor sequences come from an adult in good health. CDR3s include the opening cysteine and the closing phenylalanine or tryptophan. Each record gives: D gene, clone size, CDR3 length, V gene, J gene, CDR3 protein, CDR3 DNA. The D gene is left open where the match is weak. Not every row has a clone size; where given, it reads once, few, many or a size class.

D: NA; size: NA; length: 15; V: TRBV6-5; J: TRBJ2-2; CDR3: CASSYSGGSTGELFF; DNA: TGTGCCAGCAGTTACTCAGGGGGAAGCACCGGGGAGCTGTTTTTT
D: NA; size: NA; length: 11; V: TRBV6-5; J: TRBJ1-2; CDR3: CATARMYGYTF; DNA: TGTGCCACCGCCCGGATGTATGGCTACACCTTC
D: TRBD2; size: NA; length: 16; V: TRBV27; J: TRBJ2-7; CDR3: CASSGLAGGFSYEQYF; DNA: TGTGCCAGCAGTGGACTAGCGGGAGGATTCTCCTACGAGCAGTACTTC
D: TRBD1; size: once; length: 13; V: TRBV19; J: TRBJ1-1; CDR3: CASSTGQASEAFF; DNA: TGTGCCAGTAGTACAGGACAGGCAAGTGAAGCTTTCTTT
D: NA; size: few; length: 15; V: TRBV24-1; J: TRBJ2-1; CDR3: CATSAIVAGVDEQFF; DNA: TGTGCCACCAGTGCTATTGTCGCGGGTGTCGATGAGCAGTTCTTC
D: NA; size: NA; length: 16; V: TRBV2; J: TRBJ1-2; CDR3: CAIQGQRDHDPYGYTF; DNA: TGTGCCATCCAGGGGCAGCGGGACCACGACCCTTATGGCTACACCTTC
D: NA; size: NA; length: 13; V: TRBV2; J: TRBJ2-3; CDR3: CASGLAEAGTQYF; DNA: TGTGCCAGCGGTTTAGCGGAGGCGGGTACGCAGTATTTT
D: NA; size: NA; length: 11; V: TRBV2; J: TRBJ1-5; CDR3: CASSVTEPQHF; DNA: TGTGCCAGCAGTGTGACAGAGCCCCAGCATTTT
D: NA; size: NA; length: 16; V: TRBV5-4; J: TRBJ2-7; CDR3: CASSLVGQGRSYEQYF; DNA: TGTGCCAGCAGCTTGGTCGGGCAAGGACGTTCGTACGAGCAGTACTTC
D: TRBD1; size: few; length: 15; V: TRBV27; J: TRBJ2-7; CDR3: CASSPSRTGYHEQYF; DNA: TGTGCCAGCAGTCCGTCAAGGACAGGGTACCACGAGCAGTACTTC
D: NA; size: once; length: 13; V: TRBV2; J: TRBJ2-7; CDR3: CASSGGLGYEQYF; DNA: TGTGCCAGCAGTGGGGGACTGGGTTACGAGCAGTACTTC